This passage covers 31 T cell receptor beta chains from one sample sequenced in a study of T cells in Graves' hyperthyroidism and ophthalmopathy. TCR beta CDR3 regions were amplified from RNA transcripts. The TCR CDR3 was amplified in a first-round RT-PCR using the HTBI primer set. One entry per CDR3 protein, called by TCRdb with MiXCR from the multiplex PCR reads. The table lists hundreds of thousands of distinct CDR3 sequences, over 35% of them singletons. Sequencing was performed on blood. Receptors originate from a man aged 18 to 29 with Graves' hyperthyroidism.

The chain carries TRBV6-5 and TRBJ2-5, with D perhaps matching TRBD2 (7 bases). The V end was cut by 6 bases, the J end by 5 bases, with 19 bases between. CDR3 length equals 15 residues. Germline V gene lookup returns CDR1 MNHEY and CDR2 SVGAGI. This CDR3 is CASSPLGGGVETQYF. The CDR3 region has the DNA TGTGCCAGCAGCCCCCTAGGGGGAGGGGTGGAGACCCAGTACTTC.

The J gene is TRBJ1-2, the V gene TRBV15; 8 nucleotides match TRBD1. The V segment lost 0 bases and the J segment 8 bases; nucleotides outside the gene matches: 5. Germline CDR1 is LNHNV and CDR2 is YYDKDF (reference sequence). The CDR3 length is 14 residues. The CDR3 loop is CATSRDGQGTGYTF. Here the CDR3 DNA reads TGTGCCACCAGCAGAGATGGACAGGGAACCGGCTACACCTTC.

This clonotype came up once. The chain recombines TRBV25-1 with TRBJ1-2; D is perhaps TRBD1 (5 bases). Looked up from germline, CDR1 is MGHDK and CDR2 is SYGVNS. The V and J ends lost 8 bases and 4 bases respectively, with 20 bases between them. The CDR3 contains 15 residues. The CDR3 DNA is TGTGCCAGCTCACCAGAGGGGAATCGGGGCTATGGCTACACCTTC. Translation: CASSPEGNRGYGYTF.

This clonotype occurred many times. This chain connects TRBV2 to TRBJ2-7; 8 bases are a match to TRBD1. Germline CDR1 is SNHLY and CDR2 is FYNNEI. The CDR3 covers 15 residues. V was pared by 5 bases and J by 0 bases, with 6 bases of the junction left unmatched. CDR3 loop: CASSLDRVSSYEQYF. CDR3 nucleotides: TGTGCCAGCAGTTTGGACAGGGTCAGCTCCTACGAGCAGTACTTC.

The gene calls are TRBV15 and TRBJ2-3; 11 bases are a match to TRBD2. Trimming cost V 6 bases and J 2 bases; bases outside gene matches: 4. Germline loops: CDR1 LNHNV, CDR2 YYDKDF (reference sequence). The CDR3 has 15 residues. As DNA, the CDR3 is TGTGCCACCAGTAAACTAGCGGGAGACACAGATACGCAGTATTTT. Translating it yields CATSKLAGDTDTQYF. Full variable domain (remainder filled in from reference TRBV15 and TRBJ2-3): DAMVIQNPRYQVTQFGKPVTLSCSQTLNHNVMYWYQQKSSQAPKLLFHYYDKDFNNEADTPDNFQSRRPNTSFCFLDIRSPGLGDTAMYLCATSKLAGDTDTQYFGPGTRLTVL.

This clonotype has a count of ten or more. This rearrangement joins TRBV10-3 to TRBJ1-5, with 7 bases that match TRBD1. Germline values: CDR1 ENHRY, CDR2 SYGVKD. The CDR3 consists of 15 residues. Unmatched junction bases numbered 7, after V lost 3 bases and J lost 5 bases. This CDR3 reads CAISDATGDHQPQHF. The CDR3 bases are TGTGCCATCAGTGATGCCACAGGGGACCATCAGCCCCAGCATTTT.

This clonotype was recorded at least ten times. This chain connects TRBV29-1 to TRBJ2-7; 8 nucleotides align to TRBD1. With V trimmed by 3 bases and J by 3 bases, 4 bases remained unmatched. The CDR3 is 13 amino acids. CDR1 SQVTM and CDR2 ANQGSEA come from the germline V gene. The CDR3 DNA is TGCAGCGTTGACGGACAGGGCTTCTACGAGCAGTACTTC. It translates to CSVDGQGFYEQYF.

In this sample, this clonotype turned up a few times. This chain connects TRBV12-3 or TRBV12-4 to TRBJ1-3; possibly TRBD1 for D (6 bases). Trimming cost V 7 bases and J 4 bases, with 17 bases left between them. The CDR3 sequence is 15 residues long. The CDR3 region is CASNQHTGMGNTIYF. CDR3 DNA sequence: TGTGCCAGCAATCAACACACAGGGATGGGAAACACCATATATTTT.

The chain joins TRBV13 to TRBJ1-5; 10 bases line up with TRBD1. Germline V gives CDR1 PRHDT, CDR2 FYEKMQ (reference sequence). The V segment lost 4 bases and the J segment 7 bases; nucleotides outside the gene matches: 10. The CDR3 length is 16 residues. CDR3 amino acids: CASSSGAGTGVQPQHF. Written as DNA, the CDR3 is TGTGCCAGCAGCTCCGGCGCCGGGACAGGGGTCCAGCCCCAGCATTTT.

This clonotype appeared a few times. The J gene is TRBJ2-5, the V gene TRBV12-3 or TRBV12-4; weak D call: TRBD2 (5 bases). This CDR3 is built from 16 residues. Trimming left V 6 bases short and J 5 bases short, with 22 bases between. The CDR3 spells CASSLEGLTVRETQYF. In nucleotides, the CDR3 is TGTGCCAGCAGCCTCGAGGGTCTAACTGTCCGCGAGACCCAGTACTTC.

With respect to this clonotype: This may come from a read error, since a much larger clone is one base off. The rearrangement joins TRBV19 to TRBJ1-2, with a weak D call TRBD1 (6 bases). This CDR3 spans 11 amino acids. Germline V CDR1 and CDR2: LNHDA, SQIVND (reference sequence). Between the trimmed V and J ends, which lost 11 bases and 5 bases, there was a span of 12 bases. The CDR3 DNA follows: TGTGCCGCCAGCACAGGGTATGGCTACACCTTC. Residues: CAASTGYGYTF.

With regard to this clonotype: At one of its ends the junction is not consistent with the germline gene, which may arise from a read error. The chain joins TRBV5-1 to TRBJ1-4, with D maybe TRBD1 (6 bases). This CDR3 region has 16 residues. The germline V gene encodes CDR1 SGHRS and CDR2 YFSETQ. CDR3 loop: CASSLAGGWKGEKLIF. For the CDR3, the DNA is TGCGCCAGCAGCTTGGCCGGGGGCTGGAAAGGTGAAAAACTGATTTTT.

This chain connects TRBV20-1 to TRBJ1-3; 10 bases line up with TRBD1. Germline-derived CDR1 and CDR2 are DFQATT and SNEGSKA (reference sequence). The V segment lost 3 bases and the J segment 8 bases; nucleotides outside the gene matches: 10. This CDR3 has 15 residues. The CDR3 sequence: CSASHGTGDFHTIYF. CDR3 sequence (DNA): TGCAGTGCTAGCCACGGGACAGGGGATTTTCACACCATATATTTT.

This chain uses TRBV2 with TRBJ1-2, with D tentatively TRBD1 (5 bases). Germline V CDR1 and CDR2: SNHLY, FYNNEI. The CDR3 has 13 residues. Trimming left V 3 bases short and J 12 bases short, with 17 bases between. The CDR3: CASSDGGGGVDTF. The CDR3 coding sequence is TGTGCCAGCAGTGATGGAGGTGGAGGGGTGGACACCTTC.

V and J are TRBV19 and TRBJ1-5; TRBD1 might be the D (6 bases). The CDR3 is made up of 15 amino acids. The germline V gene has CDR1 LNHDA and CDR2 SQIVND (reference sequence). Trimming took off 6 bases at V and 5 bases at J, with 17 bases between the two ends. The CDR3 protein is CASSQQGLDYQPQHF. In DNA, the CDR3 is TGTGCCAGTAGCCAACAGGGATTGGATTATCAGCCCCAGCATTTT.

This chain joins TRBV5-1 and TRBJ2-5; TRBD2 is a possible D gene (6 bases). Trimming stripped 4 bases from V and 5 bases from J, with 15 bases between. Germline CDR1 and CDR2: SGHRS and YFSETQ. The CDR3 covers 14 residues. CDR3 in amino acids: CASSRVEGIETQYF. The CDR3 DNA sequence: TGCGCCAGCAGCCGGGTGGAGGGGATCGAGACCCAGTACTTC.

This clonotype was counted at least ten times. The CDR3 region has the DNA TGTGCCACCAGCAGAGGGCTAGCGGGAGTATCTGGGGCCAACGTCCTGACTTTC. Its translation is CATSRGLAGVSGANVLTF. The chain carries TRBV15 and TRBJ2-6, with 10 positions matching TRBD2. This CDR3 region has 18 residues. Per the germline V gene, CDR1 is LNHNV and CDR2 is YYDKDF (reference sequence). Losses at the gene ends were 1 base for V and 1 base for J; bases not matched to a gene: 4.

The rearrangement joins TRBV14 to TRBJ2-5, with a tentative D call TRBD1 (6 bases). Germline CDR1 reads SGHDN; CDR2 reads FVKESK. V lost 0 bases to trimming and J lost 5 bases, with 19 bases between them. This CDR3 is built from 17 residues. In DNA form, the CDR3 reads TGTGCCAGCAGCCAAGAAGGGTTAAACAGGGCAATCGAGACCCAGTACTTC. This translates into CASSQEGLNRAIETQYF.

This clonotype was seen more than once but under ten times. In nucleotides, the CDR3 is TGTGCCAGCAGCTTAGCGGGCGCCGCTGAAGCTTTCTTT. Its protein is CASSLAGAAEAFF. This sequence joins TRBV11-2 and TRBJ1-1; D is undetermined. The V end was cut by 1 base, the J end by 6 bases, with 9 bases between. This CDR3 region has 13 residues. Germline CDR1 reads SGHAT; CDR2 reads FQNNGV.

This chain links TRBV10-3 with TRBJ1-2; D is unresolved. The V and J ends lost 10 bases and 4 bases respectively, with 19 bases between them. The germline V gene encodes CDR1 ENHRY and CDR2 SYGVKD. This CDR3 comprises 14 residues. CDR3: CASSLLSGGYGYTF. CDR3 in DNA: TGTGCCAGCAGCTTACTTTCAGGCGGCTATGGCTACACCTTC.

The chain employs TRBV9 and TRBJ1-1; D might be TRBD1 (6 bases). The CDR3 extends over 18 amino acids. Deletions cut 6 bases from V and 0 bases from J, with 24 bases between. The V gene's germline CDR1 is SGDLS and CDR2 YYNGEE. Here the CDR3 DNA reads TGTGCCAGCACCCGACAGGAGGTCACGCAGGGAGTGAACACTGAAGCTTTCTTT. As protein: CASTRQEVTQGVNTEAFF.

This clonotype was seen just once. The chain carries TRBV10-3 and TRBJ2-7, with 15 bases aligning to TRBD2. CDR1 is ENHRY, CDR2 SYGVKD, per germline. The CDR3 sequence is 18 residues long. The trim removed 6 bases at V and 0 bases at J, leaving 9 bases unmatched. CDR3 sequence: CAIRSGLAGGPFSYEQYF. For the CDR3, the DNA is TGTGCCATCAGATCCGGACTAGCGGGAGGGCCGTTCTCCTACGAGCAGTACTTC.

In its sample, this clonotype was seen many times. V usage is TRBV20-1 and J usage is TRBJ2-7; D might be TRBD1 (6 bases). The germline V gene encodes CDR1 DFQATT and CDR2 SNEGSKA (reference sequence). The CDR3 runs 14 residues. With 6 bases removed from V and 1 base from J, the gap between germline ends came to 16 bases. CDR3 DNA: TGCAGTGCCCCCGCCAGACAGGTATCCTACGAGCAGTACTTC. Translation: CSAPARQVSYEQYF.

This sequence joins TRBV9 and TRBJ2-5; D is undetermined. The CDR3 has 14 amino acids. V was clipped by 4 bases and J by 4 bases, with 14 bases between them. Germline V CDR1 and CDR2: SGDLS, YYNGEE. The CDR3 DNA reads TGTGCCAGCAGCCAAGGCCGACTGATAGAGACCCAGTACTTC. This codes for CASSQGRLIETQYF.

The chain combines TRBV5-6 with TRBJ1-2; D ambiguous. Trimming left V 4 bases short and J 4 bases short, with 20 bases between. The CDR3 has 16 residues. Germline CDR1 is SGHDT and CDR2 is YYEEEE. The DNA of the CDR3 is TGTGCCAGCAGCCTCGACGGGCTCCCCCCTGGCTATGGCTACACCTTC. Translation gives CASSLDGLPPGYGYTF.

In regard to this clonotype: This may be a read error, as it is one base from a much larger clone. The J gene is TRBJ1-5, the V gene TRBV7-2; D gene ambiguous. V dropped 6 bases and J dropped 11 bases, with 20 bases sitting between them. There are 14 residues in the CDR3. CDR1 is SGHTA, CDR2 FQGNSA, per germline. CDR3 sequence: CASSRHSSDRAQHF. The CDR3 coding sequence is TGTGCCAGCAGTAGGCACAGTTCGGATCGGGCCCAGCATTTT.

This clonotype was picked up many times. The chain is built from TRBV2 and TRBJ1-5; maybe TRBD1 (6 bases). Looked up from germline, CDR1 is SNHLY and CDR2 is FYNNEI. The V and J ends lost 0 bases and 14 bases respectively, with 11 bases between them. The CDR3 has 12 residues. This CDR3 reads CASSEAGGDKHF. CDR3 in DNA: TGTGCCAGCAGTGAAGCAGGGGGGGATAAGCATTTT.

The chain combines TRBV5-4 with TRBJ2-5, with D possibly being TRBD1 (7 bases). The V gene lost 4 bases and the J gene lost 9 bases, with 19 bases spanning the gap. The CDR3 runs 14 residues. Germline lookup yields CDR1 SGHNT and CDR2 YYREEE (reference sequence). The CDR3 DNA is TGTGCCAGCAGCCAGGGGGGCCTCTGGGAGGCCCAGTACTTC. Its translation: CASSQGGLWEAQYF.

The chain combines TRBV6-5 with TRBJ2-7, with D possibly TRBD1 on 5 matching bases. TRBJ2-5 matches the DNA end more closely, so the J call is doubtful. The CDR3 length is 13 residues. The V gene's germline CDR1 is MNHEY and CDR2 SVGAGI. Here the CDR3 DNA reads TGTGCCAGCAGTTCCAGGGTCCAAGAGACCCAGTACTTC. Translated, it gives CASSSRVQETQYF.

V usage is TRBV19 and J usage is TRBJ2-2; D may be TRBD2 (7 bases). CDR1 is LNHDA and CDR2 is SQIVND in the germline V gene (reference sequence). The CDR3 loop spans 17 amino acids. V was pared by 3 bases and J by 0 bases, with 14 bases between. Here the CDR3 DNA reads TGTGCCAGTAGTATTAGAGTGCGGGGGCCGAACACCGGGGAGCTGTTTTTT. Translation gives CASSIRVRGPNTGELFF.

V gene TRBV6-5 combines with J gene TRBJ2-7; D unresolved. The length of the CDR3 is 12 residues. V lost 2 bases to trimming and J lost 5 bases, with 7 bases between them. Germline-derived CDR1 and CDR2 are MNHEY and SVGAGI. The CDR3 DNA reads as TGTGCCAGCAGTTACCCTGCTAACGAGCAGTACTTC. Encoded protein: CASSYPANEQYF.